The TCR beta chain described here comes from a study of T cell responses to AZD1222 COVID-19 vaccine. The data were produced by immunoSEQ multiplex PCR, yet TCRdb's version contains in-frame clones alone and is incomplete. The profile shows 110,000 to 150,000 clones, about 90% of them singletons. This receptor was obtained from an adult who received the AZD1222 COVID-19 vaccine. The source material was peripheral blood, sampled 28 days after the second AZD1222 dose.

CDR3 loop: CASSTSYGYTF. Written as DNA, the CDR3 is TGTGCCAGTAGTACGAGCTATGGCTACACCTTC. V usage is TRBV19 and J usage is TRBJ1-2; D is uncertain. The V gene lost 4 bases and the J gene lost 4 bases, with 4 bases spanning the gap. The CDR3 runs 11 residues. The germline V gene encodes CDR1 LNHDA and CDR2 SQIVND (reference sequence). The full variable domain, rest sourced from reference TRBV19 and TRBJ1-2, is DGGITQSPKYLFRKEGQNVTLSCEQNLNHDAMYWYRQDPGQGLRLIYYSQIVNDFQKGDIAEGYSVSREKKESFPLTVTSAQKNPTAFYLCASSTSYGYTFGSGTRLTVV.